The clone carrying this T cell receptor (beta chain) has ten or more counts. Its antigen is undetermined. The sample comes from a study of regulatory T cells in long-lasting Graves disease. The overall study: Newly diagnosed Graves' patients had taken antithyroid drugs under 3 months. General observations from the study: Persistent disease exhibited a predilection for TRBV28, TRBJ1-2 and TRBJ2-5. Less diverse TCR repertoires were seen in persistent Graves' patients than in newly diagnosed ones.

Time point noted: newly diagnosed GD, antithyroid drugs for less than 3 months. Extracted RNA from PBMCs served as the source of the TCR library. Xi'an, China, was home to the endocrinology department that provided patients. CDR1 and CDR2 from the germline V gene are MNHEY and SMNVEV (reference sequence). V gave up 8 bases and J gave up 5 bases, with 10 bases separating them. The CDR3 length is 12 residues. Relying on iRepertoire HTBI primers and Arm-PCR of CDR3 regions, the team built TCR beta libraries. TCRdb used MiXCR to reprocess the multiplex PCR reads, holding one entry per CDR3 protein. Of roughly 380,000 distinct CDR3 sequences in the sample, 15% to 19% were seen once.

This chain uses TRBV27 with TRBJ1-5; possibly TRBD1 for D (5 bases). The sequence was collected from a female donor with Graves disease. The source material was peripheral blood mononuclear cells (PBMCs), sampled at new diagnosis, from a patient treated with antithyroid drugs. CDR3 sequence: CASGKTDQPQHF. As DNA, the CDR3 is TGTGCCAGCGGAAAGACAGATCAGCCCCAGCATTTT.